This T cell receptor (beta chain) was sequenced for a study of blood T cell repertoires in COVID-19. Looking at the study overall: Cohort 3 recovered donors had two negative PCRs, clearance, or symptom resolution.

Assay: immunoSEQ multiplex PCR; the TCRdb copy retains only in-frame clones and omits some. The table records about 210,000 clones, about nine tenths of them present only once. In its sample, this clone was seen many times. CDR1 MDHEN and CDR2 SYDVKM come from the germline V gene. V gave up 6 bases and J gave up 5 bases, with 13 bases separating them. The CDR3 extends over 13 amino acids. J is TRBJ2-5 and V is TRBV28, with D possibly TRBD2 on 7 matching bases. Sequenced sample: PBMCs or T cells enriched from blood (not recorded which). This clonotype was sampled from a man between 25 and 39 years old in a cohort exposed to, infected with or recovered from COVID-19 (not recorded which). CDR3 residues: CASRRGGGETQYF. The CDR3 nucleotides are TGTGCCAGCAGGCGAGGGGGAGGGGAGACCCAGTACTTC.